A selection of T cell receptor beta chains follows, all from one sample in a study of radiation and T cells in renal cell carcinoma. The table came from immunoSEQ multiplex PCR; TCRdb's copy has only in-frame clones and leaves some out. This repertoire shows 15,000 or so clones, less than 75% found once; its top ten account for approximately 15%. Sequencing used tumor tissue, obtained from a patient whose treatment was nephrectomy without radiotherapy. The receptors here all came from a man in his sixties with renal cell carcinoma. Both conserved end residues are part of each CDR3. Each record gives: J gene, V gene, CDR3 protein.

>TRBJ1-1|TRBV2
CASRAQANTEAFF
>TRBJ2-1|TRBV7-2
CASSARTGSYNEQFF
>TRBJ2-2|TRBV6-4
CASSDSPGTGELFF
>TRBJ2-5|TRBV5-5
CASSFRGPGETQYF
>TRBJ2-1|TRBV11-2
CASSLTKGTSFAEQFF
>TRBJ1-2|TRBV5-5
CASSPPGNGYTF
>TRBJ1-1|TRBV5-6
CASNLPGTGTEAFF
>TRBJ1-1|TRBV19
CASAQGAMNTEAFF
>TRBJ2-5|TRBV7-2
CASSFNRGHETQYF
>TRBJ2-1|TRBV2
CASSAGLAGYNEQFF
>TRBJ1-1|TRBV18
CASSPRREAEAFF
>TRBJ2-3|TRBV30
CAWSVLSDTQYF
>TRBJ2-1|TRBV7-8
CASSLVAGGNNEQFF
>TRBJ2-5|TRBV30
CAWRGGSQETQYF
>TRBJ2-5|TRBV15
CATSRGQRYLQETQYF
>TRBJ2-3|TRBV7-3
CASSSGQTQYF
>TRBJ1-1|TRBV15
CATSRDLVGMNTEAFF
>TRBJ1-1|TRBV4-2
CASSPGQMNTEAFF
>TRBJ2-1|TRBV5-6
CASSLRGNSYNEQFF
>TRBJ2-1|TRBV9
CASSQGTSGNEQFF
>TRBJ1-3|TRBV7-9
CASSLRTGTGHGNTIYF
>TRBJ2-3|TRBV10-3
CAISPITGADTQYF
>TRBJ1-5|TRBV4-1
CASSPVPGQGLPQHF
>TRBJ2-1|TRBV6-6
CASSYSGVGSYNEQFF
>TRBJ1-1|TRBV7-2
CASSLGRSNTEAFF
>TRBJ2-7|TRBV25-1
CASSTTRTFSYEQYF
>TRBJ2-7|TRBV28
CASTPTGTVYEQYF
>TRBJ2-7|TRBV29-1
CSVEGEGGGRYNEQYF
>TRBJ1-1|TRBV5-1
CASSPDGVNTEAFF
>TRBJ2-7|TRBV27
CASSRGNGVTSAYYEQYF
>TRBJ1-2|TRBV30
CAWRASTGGSGYTF
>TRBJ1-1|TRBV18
CASSPQEYTEAFF
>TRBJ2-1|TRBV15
CATSRDQGQGGWGDNEQFF
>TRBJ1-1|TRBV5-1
CASSLASPGGMAFF
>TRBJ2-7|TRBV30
CAWSGLYEQYF
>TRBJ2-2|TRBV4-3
CASSQDRLAGGTGELFF
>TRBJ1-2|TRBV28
CASTIRLGGADYGYTF
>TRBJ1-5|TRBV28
CASSSLAGYRDRGDSNQPQHF